The subject of this entry is one TCR beta chain. Antigen specificity is unknown. This sample was included in a study of T cell responses to AZD1222 COVID-19 vaccine. Assay: immunoSEQ multiplex PCR; the TCRdb copy retains only in-frame clones and omits some. The repertoire holds about 85,000 clones, with 88% as singletons. Study-wide findings and caveats: Repertoire samples came only from after the peak T cell response. Seropositive AZD1222 recipients at baseline numbered only six or seven.

The germline V gene has CDR1 MDHEN and CDR2 SYDVKM. This CDR3 has 14 amino acids. V was trimmed by 5 bases and J by 5 bases, leaving 16 bases between them. The rearrangement uses TRBV28 and TRBJ2-7, with D uncertain. Here the sequenced sample was peripheral blood, taken on day 0 of MenACWY control vaccination. This TCR was recovered from an adult in good health. The CDR3 nucleotides are TGTGCCAGCAGTCCCATCGCCAACGCCAACGAGCAGTACTTC. Its translation is CASSPIANANEQYF. The whole variable domain, filled in from reference TRBV28 and TRBJ2-7, reads DVKVTQSSRYLVKRTGEKVFLECVQDMDHENMFWYRQDPGLGLRLIYFSYDVKMKEKGDIPEGYSVSREKKERFSLILESASTNQTSMYLCASSPIANANEQYFGPGTRLTVT.